This T cell receptor beta chain is from a study of cytomegalovirus exposure and HLA in healthy donors. Study-level points and caveats: HLA allele associations emerged for roughly 17,000 TCR beta sequences in a later analysis, at 0.05 false discovery rate. Most TCR beta V segments were productive about 90% or about 30% of the time in an earlier analysis. Analyses of presence/absence relied on an assumption of roughly uniform sequencing depth across donors.

Regarding this clone: Antigen unknown.

V was pared by 4 bases and J by 9 bases, with 8 bases of the junction left unmatched. This CDR3 contains 14 residues. Looked up from germline, CDR1 is SGDLS and CDR2 is YYNGEE. In the PCR, 60 Vbeta and 13 Jbeta primers were used. Some clones are missing from TCRdb's copy, which holds only in-frame ones; the method was immunoSEQ multiplex PCR. The sample lists 150,000 or so clones, around three quarters occurring once. The chain has TRBV9 and TRBJ2-1; 9 nucleotides match TRBD1. This TCR derives from a male donor in good health and CMV-seronegative. Sequencing input: PBMCs. The CDR3 is CASSLRQGGGEQFF. Here the CDR3 DNA reads TGTGCCAGCAGCCTGCGACAGGGGGGGGGTGAGCAGTTCTTC.